This TCR beta chain was sequenced during a study of T cell changes during pregnancy in multiple sclerosis. This clone was observed a few times. The table came from immunoSEQ multiplex PCR; TCRdb's copy has only in-frame clones and leaves some out. The table shows about 48,000 clones, with 92% occurring only once. Germline V gene sequence: CDR1 SQVTM, CDR2 ANQGSEA. V was clipped by 4 bases and J by 3 bases, with 6 bases between them. The CDR3 covers 11 residues. The gene calls are TRBV29-1 and TRBJ1-1, with D uncertain. The TCR comes from a female donor in good health, enrolled as a control in a pregnancy study. Sequencing used CD4+ T cells from peripheral blood mononuclear cells, obtained in the second trimester of pregnancy. The CDR3 DNA reads as TGCAGCGTTGCCGGAGACACTGAAGCTTTCTTT. This translates into CSVAGDTEAFF.